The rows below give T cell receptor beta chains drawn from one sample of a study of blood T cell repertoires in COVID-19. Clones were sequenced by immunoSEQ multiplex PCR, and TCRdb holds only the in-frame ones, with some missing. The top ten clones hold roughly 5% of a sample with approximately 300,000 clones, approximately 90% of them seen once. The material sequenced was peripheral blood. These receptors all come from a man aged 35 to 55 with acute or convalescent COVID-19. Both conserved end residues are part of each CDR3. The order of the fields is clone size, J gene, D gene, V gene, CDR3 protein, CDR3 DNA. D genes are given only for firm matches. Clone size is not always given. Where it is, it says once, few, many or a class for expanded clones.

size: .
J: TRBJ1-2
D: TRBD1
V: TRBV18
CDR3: CASSPDRESDGYTF
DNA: TGTGCCAGCTCTCCTGACAGGGAATCCGATGGCTACACCTTC

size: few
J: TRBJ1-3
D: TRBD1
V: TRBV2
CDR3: CASRGQGVGNTIYF
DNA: TGTGCCAGCAGGGGACAGGGAGTTGGAAACACCATATATTTT

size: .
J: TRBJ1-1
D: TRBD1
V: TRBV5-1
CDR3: CASSEGTGGSEAFF
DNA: TGCGCCAGCAGCGAAGGGACAGGGGGGTCTGAAGCTTTCTTT

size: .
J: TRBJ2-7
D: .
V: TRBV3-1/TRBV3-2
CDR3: CASSQGLAVTYEQYF
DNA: TGTGCCAGCAGCCAAGGGTTAGCGGTGACCTACGAGCAGTACTTC

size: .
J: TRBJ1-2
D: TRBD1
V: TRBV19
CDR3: CASSIIQDRGSSGYTF
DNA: TGTGCCAGTAGTATTATTCAGGACAGGGGTTCGAGTGGCTACACCTTC

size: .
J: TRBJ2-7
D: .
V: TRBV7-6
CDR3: CASSENPDSTAGDEQYF
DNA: TGTGCCAGCAGCGAGAACCCGGACAGTACGGCGGGGGACGAGCAGTACTTC

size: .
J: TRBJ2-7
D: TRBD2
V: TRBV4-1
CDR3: CASSQTSAHSYEQYF
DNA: TGCGCCAGCAGCCAAACTAGCGCCCACTCCTACGAGCAGTACTTC

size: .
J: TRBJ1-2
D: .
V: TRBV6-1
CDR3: CASSDWGWNYGYTF
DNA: TGTGCCAGCAGTGATTGGGGCTGGAACTATGGCTACACCTTC

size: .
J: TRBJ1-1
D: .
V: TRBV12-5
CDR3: CASGLGLGGTEAFF
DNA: TGTGCTAGTGGTTTGGGCCTGGGCGGGACTGAAGCTTTCTTT

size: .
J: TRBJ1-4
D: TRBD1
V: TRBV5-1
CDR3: CASSLQGANEKLFF
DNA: TGCGCCAGCAGTTTACAGGGGGCTAATGAAAAACTGTTTTTT

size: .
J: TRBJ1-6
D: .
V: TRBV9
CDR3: CASSVGGRGSYNSPLHF
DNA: TGTGCCAGCAGCGTAGGGGGCAGGGGCTCCTATAATTCACCCCTCCACTTT

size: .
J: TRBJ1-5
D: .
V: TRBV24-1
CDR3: CATSKGLSNQPQHF
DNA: TGTGCCACCAGTAAGGGGTTGAGCAATCAGCCCCAGCATTTT

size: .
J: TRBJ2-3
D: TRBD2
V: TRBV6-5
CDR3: CASSWEGRTDTQYF
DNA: TGTGCCAGCAGCTGGGAGGGGAGAACAGATACGCAGTATTTT

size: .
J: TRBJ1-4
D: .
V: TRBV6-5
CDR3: CASILGGAGNEKLFF
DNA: TGTGCCAGCATCCTAGGAGGGGCGGGTAATGAAAAACTGTTTTTT

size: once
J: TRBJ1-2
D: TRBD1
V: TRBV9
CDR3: CASSVQGQGGGYTF
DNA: TGTGCCAGCAGCGTACAGGGACAGGGAGGCGGCTACACCTTC

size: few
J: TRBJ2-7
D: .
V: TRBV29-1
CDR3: CSVEDDRSYEQYF
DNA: TGCAGCGTTGAAGATGACAGATCATACGAGCAGTACTTC

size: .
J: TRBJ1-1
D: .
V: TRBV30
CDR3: CAWSVRTSPEAFF
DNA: TGTGCCTGGAGTGTACGCACATCTCCGGAAGCTTTCTTT

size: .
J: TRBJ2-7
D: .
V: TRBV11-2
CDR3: CASSLASYEQYF
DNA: TGTGCCAGCAGCTTGGCTTCCTACGAGCAGTACTTC

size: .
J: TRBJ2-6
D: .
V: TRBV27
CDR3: CASSFNSGANVLTF
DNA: TGTGCCAGCAGTTTTAACTCTGGGGCCAACGTCCTGACTTTC

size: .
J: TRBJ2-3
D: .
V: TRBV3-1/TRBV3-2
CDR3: CASSHGTTSTDTQYF
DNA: TGTGCCAGCAGCCACGGGACAACCAGCACAGATACGCAGTATTTT

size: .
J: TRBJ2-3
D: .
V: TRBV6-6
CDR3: CASSPSGRADTQYF
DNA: TGTGCCAGCAGTCCATCGGGTCGGGCAGATACGCAGTATTTT

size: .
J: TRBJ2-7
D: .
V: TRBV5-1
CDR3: CASSNGPGYEQYF
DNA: TGCGCCAGCTCAAATGGCCCAGGGTACGAGCAGTACTTC

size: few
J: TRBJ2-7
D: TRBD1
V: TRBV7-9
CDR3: CASSPGGARYEQYF
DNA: TGTGCCAGCAGCCCAGGGGGCGCCAGGTACGAGCAGTACTTC

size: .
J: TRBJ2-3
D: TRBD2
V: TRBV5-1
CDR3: CASSSLAGGSTDTQYF
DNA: TGCGCCAGCAGCTCCCTGGCGGGGGGTTCCACAGATACGCAGTATTTT

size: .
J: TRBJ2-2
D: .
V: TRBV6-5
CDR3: CASSSSPGANTGELFF
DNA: TGTGCCAGCAGTTCCTCACCGGGGGCGAACACCGGGGAGCTGTTTTTT

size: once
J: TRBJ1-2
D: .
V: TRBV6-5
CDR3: CASIPGGENYGYTF
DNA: TGTGCCAGCATTCCTGGGGGGGAGAACTATGGCTACACCTTC